This TCR beta chain comes out of a study of T cell changes during pregnancy in multiple sclerosis. Assay used: immunoSEQ multiplex PCR; TCRdb lists only in-frame clones, some missing. The repertoire consists of some 49,000 clones, with 85% to 95% occurring once and the leading ten covering 5.5% to 7.5%. The CDR3 spans 16 residues. Germline loops: CDR1 MGHRA, CDR2 YSYEKL. The junction had 9 bases not matched to a gene; V was cut back by 0 bases and J by 8 bases. The sample here was CD8+ T cells from peripheral blood mononuclear cells, taken in the first trimester of pregnancy. The chain combines TRBV4-1 with TRBJ2-4; TRBD2 aligns across 8 bases. The source is a female donor with multiple sclerosis, enrolled in a pregnancy study. The CDR3 sequence: CASSQEPLRGDDIQYF. In nucleotides, the CDR3 is TGCGCCAGCAGCCAAGAACCGTTGCGGGGGGACGACATTCAGTACTTC.